Included here is one TCR beta chain sequence, with context. This sample stems from a study of T cell changes during pregnancy in multiple sclerosis. The CDR3 runs 15 residues. Germline values: CDR1 MNHNY, CDR2 SVGAGI (reference sequence). With 5 bases clipped from V and 3 bases from J, the junction kept 8 bases outside the gene matches. Sequenced by immunoSEQ multiplex PCR; TCRdb stores in-frame clones only, minus some. The sample lists more than 65,000 clones; 75% to 95% were seen once. The sequences come from peripheral blood, collected in the first trimester of pregnancy. The clonotype was recovered from a female donor with multiple sclerosis, enrolled in a pregnancy study. The chain employs TRBV6-6 and TRBJ2-5; TRBD1 aligns across 8 bases. The CDR3 region is CASSQPGQAKETQYF. The CDR3 DNA follows: TGTGCCAGCAGTCAGCCGGGACAGGCAAAAGAGACCCAGTACTTC.